One and the same sample provided the 15 T cell receptor beta chains below, sequenced in a study of blood T cell repertoires in COVID-19. TCRdb's table, derived via immunoSEQ multiplex PCR, lists solely in-frame clones and lacks some. The profile shows about 380,000 clones, nearly 90% of them singletons. The material sequenced was peripheral blood. These receptors all stem from a man younger than 35 with active or convalescent COVID-19.

The chain links TRBV11-3 to TRBJ1-1, with TRBD1 as a possible D gene (6 bases). There are 15 residues in the CDR3. Trimming cost V 0 bases and J 6 bases, with 14 bases left between them. Per the germline V gene, CDR1 is SGHNT and CDR2 is YENEEA. The CDR3 loop is CASSLDPTGRAEAFF. The CDR3 DNA sequence: TGTGCCAGCAGCTTAGATCCTACAGGGAGAGCTGAAGCTTTCTTT.

The chain employs TRBV9 and TRBJ2-7, with D uncertain. V gave up 5 bases and J gave up 6 bases, with 18 bases separating them. The CDR3 length is 14 residues. Germline CDR1 reads SGDLS; CDR2 reads YYNGEE. This chain's CDR3 is CASSPFPGSGEQYF. In DNA, the CDR3 is TGTGCCAGCAGTCCATTCCCTGGGTCAGGCGAGCAGTACTTC. The full variable domain, its missing parts supplied by reference TRBV9 and TRBJ2-7, is DSGVTQTPKHLITATGQRVTLRCSPRSGDLSVYWYQQSLDQGLQFLIQYYNGEERAKGNILERFSAQQFPDLHSELNLSSLELGDSALYFCASSPFPGSGEQYFGPGTRLTVT.

The chain is built from TRBV7-2 and TRBJ1-5; 7 bases fit TRBD1. From germline, CDR1 is SGHTA and CDR2 FQGNSA. Germline trimming cut 9 bases from V and 1 base from J; bases unmatched to any gene: 9. The CDR3 is 15 residues long. In nucleotides, the CDR3 is TGTGCCAGTCGACAGGGCGGGGGGAGCAATCAGCCCCAGCATTTT. This sequence encodes CASRQGGGSNQPQHF.

The chain links TRBV12-3 or TRBV12-4 to TRBJ2-1; possibly TRBD2 for D (6 bases). Trimming left V 7 bases short and J 9 bases short, with 16 bases between. This CDR3 region has 13 residues. The CDR3 protein is CASNIMEGSEQFF. CDR3 bases: TGTGCCAGCAACATTATGGAGGGGTCTGAGCAGTTCTTC.

The chain combines TRBV27 with TRBJ2-1; TRBD1 might be the D (6 bases). Trimming removed 2 bases at V and 1 base at J, with 15 bases between. CDR1 and CDR2 (germline): MNHEY, SMNVEV (reference sequence). There are 17 residues in the CDR3. CDR3 in amino acids: CASSLRSGARSYNEQFF. As DNA, the CDR3 is TGTGCCAGCAGTTTAAGGTCAGGGGCCAGGTCCTACAATGAGCAGTTCTTC.

This chain uses TRBV28 with TRBJ2-3; D gene uncertain. In germline, CDR1 is MDHEN, CDR2 SYDVKM. This CDR3 region has 15 residues. The V end was cut by 8 bases, the J end by 2 bases, with 17 bases between. The CDR3 loop reads CASRGPSYYTDTQYF. The DNA of the CDR3 is TGTGCCAGCCGCGGCCCTTCCTACTACACAGATACGCAGTATTTT.

This sequence joins TRBV7-9 and TRBJ2-1, with 8 bases aligning to TRBD2. CDR1 SEHNR and CDR2 FQNEAQ come from the germline V gene (reference sequence). The CDR3 runs to 14 residues. V shed 8 bases and J 0 bases; nucleotides not matched to a gene: 3. The CDR3 nucleotides read TGTGCCAGCCTGGCGGGAGGCTCCTACAATGAGCAGTTCTTC. As protein: CASLAGGSYNEQFF.

This CDR3 reads CSVEGPAGGRETQYF. CDR3 nucleotide sequence: TGCAGCGTTGAAGGTCCCGCCGGGGGGCGAGAGACCCAGTACTTC. This chain uses TRBV29-1 with TRBJ2-5; perhaps TRBD2 as D (7 bases). Per the germline V gene, CDR1 is SQVTM and CDR2 is ANQGSEA. Trimming removed 1 base at V and 4 bases at J, with 16 bases between. There are 15 residues in the CDR3.

This clone was detected only once. The CDR3 DNA reads TGCGCCAGCAGCCAAGTCGCCGGGACTAGTAATCCCGGGGAGCTGTTTTTT. The encoded protein is CASSQVAGTSNPGELFF. The V call is TRBV4-3, the J call TRBJ2-2; the match to TRBD2 covers 8 bases. J gave up 6 bases and V 1 base, and 10 bases lay outside the gene matches. The germline CDR1 and CDR2 sequences are LGHNA and YSLEER. The CDR3 sequence is 17 residues long.

The V gene is TRBV15, the J gene TRBJ1-3; TRBD1 is a possible D gene (6 bases). Trimming removed 0 bases from V and 7 bases from J, with 13 bases in between. CDR1 is LNHNV, CDR2 YYDKDF, per germline (reference sequence). This CDR3 is built from 15 residues. The chain's CDR3 is CATSRDGAGANTIYF. The CDR3, as DNA: TGTGCCACCAGCAGAGACGGAGCAGGGGCGAACACCATATATTTT.

The table lists this clone with a few counts. This chain joins TRBV6-1 and TRBJ1-4, with 7 positions matching TRBD1. Germline V gene sequence: CDR1 MNHNS, CDR2 SASEGT. V dropped 1 base and J dropped 6; count of bases not matched to a gene: 5. This CDR3 contains 15 residues. The CDR3 nucleotides read TGTGCCAGCAGTGAAGTACAGGGGTTTGATGAAAAACTGTTTTTT. Translation: CASSEVQGFDEKLFF.

The chain recombines TRBV4-2 with TRBJ2-1; D remains unclear. This CDR3 comprises 13 residues. V lost 1 base, J lost 9 bases, and 10 bases lay in between. CDR1 is LGHNA, CDR2 YNFKEQ, per germline. The chain's CDR3 is CASSQVESREQFF. DNA for the CDR3: TGTGCCAGCAGCCAAGTCGAGTCCCGTGAGCAGTTCTTC.

V gene TRBV2 combines with J gene TRBJ1-5; 8 nucleotides line up with TRBD1. V trimming: 4 bases; J trimming: 0 bases; junction bases outside the gene matches: 8. The CDR3 runs to 17 residues. In germline, CDR1 is SNHLY, CDR2 FYNNEI. The CDR3 is CASSGTGTGFSNQPQHF. CDR3 DNA: TGTGCCAGCAGTGGTACCGGGACAGGATTTAGCAATCAGCCCCAGCATTTT.

This clone has just a few counts. The J gene is TRBJ1-5, the V gene TRBV28, with 8 bases fitting TRBD1. V was pared by 6 bases and J by 4 bases, with 8 bases of the junction left unmatched. The CDR3 has 15 amino acids. Germline V lookup: CDR1 MDHEN, CDR2 SYDVKM. CDR3: CASRRDRGTNQPQHF. CDR3 sequence (DNA): TGTGCCAGCAGAAGAGACAGGGGTACGAATCAGCCCCAGCATTTT.

The chain joins TRBV5-8 to TRBJ1-6; D gene unclear. Trimming removed 3 bases from V and 6 bases from J, with 16 bases in between. The CDR3 loop spans 16 amino acids. Looked up from germline, CDR1 is SGHTS and CDR2 is YDEGEE. This CDR3 is CASSSGRDLINSPLHF. The CDR3, as DNA: TGTGCCAGCAGCTCCGGACGGGATCTCATTAATTCACCCCTCCACTTT.